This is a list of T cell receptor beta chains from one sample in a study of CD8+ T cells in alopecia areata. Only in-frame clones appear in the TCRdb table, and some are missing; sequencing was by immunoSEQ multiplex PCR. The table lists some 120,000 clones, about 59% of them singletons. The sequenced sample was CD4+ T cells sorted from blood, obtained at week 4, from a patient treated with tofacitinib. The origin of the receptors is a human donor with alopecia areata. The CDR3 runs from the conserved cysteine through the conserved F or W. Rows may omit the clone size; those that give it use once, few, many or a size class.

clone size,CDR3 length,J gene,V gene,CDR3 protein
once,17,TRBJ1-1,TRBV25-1,CASSQVFPRRGNTEAFF
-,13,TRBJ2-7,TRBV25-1,CASRGQGNYEQYF
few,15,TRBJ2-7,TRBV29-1,CSVELGTGGPYEQYF
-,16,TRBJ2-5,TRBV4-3,CASSQFSSGTQETQYF
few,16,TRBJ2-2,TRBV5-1,CASSGSAGENTGELFF
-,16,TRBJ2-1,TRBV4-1,CASSQPTSGTLGNQFF
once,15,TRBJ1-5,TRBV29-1,CSVEGGGVDNQPQHF
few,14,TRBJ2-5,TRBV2,CASSDRTGAETQYF
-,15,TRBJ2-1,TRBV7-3,CASSFSGGAYNEQFF
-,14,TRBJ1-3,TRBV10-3,CAISARQGINTIYF
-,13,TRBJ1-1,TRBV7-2,CASSLTGNTEAFF
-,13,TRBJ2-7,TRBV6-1,CASRTAAAYEQYF
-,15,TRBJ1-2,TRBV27,CASSSQGAGNYGYTF
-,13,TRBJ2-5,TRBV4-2,CASSQDRQETQYF
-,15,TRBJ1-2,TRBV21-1,CASSEGGGASYGYTF
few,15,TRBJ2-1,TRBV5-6,CASSLAGQGLVKQFF
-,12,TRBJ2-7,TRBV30,CAAIQGIYEQYF
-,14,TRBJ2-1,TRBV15,CATSRAPNDNEQFF
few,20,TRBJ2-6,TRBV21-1,CASSKPSRDRGFSGANVLTF
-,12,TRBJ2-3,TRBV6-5,CASSRRGDTQYF
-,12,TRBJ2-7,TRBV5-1,CASSSNSLEQYF
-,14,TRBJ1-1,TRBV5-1,CASSSGPIGTEAFF
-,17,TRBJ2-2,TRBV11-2,CASSHIVGQLNTGELFF
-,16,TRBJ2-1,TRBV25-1,CASSELPGTTYNEQFF
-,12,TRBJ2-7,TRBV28,CASSLGTYEQYF
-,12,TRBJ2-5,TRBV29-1,CSVGANQETQYF
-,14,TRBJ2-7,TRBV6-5,CASSPGTTSYEQYF
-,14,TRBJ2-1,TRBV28,CASSSGLAGVLQFF
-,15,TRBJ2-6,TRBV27,CASSLARSGANVLTF
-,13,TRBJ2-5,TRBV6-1,CASSDGREETQYF
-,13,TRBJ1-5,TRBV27,CASSFDGNQPQHF
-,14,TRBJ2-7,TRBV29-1,CSALEGRPSYEQYF
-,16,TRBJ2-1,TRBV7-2,CASSPTLGGDYNEQFF
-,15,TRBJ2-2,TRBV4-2,CASSQESGDTGELFF
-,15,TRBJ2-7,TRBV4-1,CASSQAEHPMEEQYF
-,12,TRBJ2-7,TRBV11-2,CASSPVRGEQYF
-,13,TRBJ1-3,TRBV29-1,CSVGTTGRNTIYF
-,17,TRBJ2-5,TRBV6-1,CASSESRGTGFRETQYF
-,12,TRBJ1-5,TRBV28,CASTRNNQPQHF
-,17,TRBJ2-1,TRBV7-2,CASSLASATSGGNEQFF
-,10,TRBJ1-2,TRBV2,CASKVDGYTF
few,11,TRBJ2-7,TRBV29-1,CSVIYSYEQYF
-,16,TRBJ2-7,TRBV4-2,CASSQDTRQGAYEQYF
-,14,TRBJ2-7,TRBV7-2,CASSFWGRDYEQYF
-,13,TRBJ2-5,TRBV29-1,CSVDQGGLETQYF
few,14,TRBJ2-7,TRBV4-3,CASSRGLVSNEQYF
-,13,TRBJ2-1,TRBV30,CAWGQGSYNEQFF
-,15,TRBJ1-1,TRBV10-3,CAIQGSAGTNTEAFF
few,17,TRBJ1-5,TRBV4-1,CASSQPRARGLNQPQHF
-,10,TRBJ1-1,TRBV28,CASGRAEAFF